The 11 T cell receptor beta chains below all came from one sample that was sequenced in a study of control samples from healthy donors and cancer patients. Generated by immunoSEQ multiplex PCR, the TCRdb table keeps only in-frame clones and is missing some. The data show around 90,000 clones, more than 75% seen once. Sequences were obtained from blood. These receptors were collected from a woman between 40 and 50 years old in good health.

The chain has TRBV7-2 and TRBJ1-2; TRBD1 matches 11 bases. J lost 5 bases, V lost 4 bases, and 9 bases had no gene match. The length of the CDR3 is 16 residues. Germline loops: CDR1 SGHTA, CDR2 FQGNSA. The chain's CDR3 is CASSSGQGARLYGYTF. The CDR3 DNA reads TGTGCCAGCAGCTCCGGACAGGGGGCGAGGCTGTATGGCTACACCTTC.

This chain joins TRBV5-1 and TRBJ2-2; D uncertain. Germline loops: CDR1 SGHRS, CDR2 YFSETQ. The CDR3 has 16 amino acids. Trimming took off 1 base at V and 3 bases at J, with 13 bases between the two ends. CDR3 protein: CASSLRPQIYTGELFF. The CDR3 DNA reads TGCGCCAGCAGCTTGAGGCCCCAGATCTACACCGGGGAGCTGTTTTTT.

The rearrangement uses TRBV7-9 and TRBJ1-3, with TRBD1 matching 9 bases. The CDR3 has 16 residues. With V trimmed by 0 bases and J by 8 bases, 8 bases remained unmatched. The V gene's germline CDR1 is SEHNR and CDR2 FQNEAQ (reference sequence). The CDR3 region has the DNA TGTGCCAGCAGCTTAGCCTGGGGACAGGGAATAGACACCATATATTTT. This translates into CASSLAWGQGIDTIYF.

The V and J genes are TRBV5-1 and TRBJ1-6; 7 positions agree with TRBD1. Looked up from germline, CDR1 is SGHRS and CDR2 is YFSETQ. The CDR3 is made up of 15 amino acids. The V segment lost 4 bases and the J segment 7 bases; nucleotides outside the gene matches: 8. CDR3 in DNA: TGCGCCAGCAGCATTGGACAGGCCCGGAATTCACCCCTCCACTTT. Its translation: CASSIGQARNSPLHF.

The J gene is TRBJ1-6, the V gene TRBV6-5, with D possibly TRBD1 on 6 matching bases. This CDR3 is 12 amino acids long. CDR1 MNHEY and CDR2 SVGAGI come from the germline V gene. V was clipped by 7 bases and J by 11 bases, with 12 bases between them. Written as DNA, the CDR3 is TGTGCCAGCATGACCAGGGGACCACCCCTCCACTTT. It yields the protein CASMTRGPPLHF.

The chain joins TRBV7-2 to TRBJ1-3; a possible D gene is TRBD1 (6 bases). The CDR3 runs 16 residues. V gave up 1 base and J gave up 4 bases, with 14 bases separating them. Per the germline V gene, CDR1 is SGHTA and CDR2 is FQGNSA. CDR3 sequence reads: CASSLVGQGKGNTIYF. The CDR3 DNA follows: TGTGCCAGCAGCTTAGTAGGGCAGGGGAAAGGAAACACCATATATTTT.

This sequence joins TRBV30 and TRBJ1-3; D is perhaps TRBD1 (6 bases). V was trimmed by 0 bases and J by 0 bases, leaving 9 bases between them. The V gene's germline CDR1 is GTSNPN and CDR2 SVGIG (reference sequence). This CDR3 is built from 15 residues. This chain's CDR3 is CAWSVRQASGNTIYF. In nucleotides, the CDR3 is TGTGCCTGGAGTGTACGACAGGCCTCTGGAAACACCATATATTTT.

The chain uses TRBV5-1 and TRBJ2-7; D gene uncertain. Germline V lookup: CDR1 SGHRS, CDR2 YFSETQ. The CDR3 runs 13 residues. V was cut by 0 bases and J by 5 bases, with 9 bases left in between. The CDR3 region has the DNA TGCGCCAGCAGCTTGGTTTCAGCCAACGAGCAGTACTTC. Residues: CASSLVSANEQYF.

This clone appeared a few times. V usage is TRBV3-1 (or the pseudogene TRBV3-2) and J usage is TRBJ2-3; D might be TRBD2 (6 bases). Germline V gene sequence: CDR1 LGHDT, CDR2 YNNKEL (reference sequence). The CDR3 extends over 15 amino acids. V lost 4 bases, J lost 0 bases, and 11 bases lay in between. CDR3 loop: CASSLGGASTDTQYF. CDR3 DNA: TGTGCCAGCAGCCTCGGGGGAGCCAGCACAGATACGCAGTATTTT.

The CDR3 sequence is CASSGSRTDSNYGYTF. The CDR3 region has the DNA TGTGCCAGCAGCGGGTCCCGCACAGACTCTAACTATGGCTACACCTTC. The V call is TRBV5-4, the J call TRBJ1-2; no clear D. Germline V gives CDR1 SGHNT, CDR2 YYREEE (reference sequence). There are 16 residues in the CDR3. With 4 bases removed from V and 0 bases from J, the gap between germline ends came to 16 bases.

The chain recombines TRBV9 with TRBJ2-1; TRBD2 aligns across 12 bases. The CDR3 extends over 15 amino acids. Germline CDR1 is SGDLS and CDR2 is YYNGEE. Trimming removed 0 bases from V and 9 bases from J; junction bases left unmatched: 4. This CDR3 is CASSVGLAGVSEQFF. The DNA of the CDR3 is TGTGCCAGCAGCGTAGGACTAGCGGGAGTAAGTGAGCAGTTCTTC. The whole variable domain, remainder taken from reference TRBV9 and TRBJ2-1, is DSGVTQTPKHLITATGQRVTLRCSPRSGDLSVYWYQQSLDQGLQFLIQYYNGEERAKGNILERFSAQQFPDLHSELNLSSLELGDSALYFCASSVGLAGVSEQFFGPGTRLTVL.